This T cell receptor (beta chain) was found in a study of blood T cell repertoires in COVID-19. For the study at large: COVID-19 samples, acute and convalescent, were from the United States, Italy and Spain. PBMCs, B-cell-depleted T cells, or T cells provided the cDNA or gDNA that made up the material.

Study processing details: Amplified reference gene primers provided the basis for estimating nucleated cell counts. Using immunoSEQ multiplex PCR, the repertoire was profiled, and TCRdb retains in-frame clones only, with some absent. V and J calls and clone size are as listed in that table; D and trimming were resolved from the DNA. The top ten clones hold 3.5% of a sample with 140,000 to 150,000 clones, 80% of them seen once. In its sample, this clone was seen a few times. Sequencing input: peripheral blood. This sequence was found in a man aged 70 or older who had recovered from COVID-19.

CDR3 protein: CASTQGLNTEAFF. In nucleotides, the CDR3 is TGTGCCAGCACCCAGGGCCTGAACACTGAAGCTTTCTTT. V is TRBV7-8 and J is TRBJ1-1, with a tentative D call TRBD1 (5 bases). The V end lost 7 bases, the J end lost 0 bases, and 9 bases lay between the germline ends. From germline, CDR1 is SGHVS and CDR2 FQNEAQ. The CDR3 extends over 13 amino acids.